The next 12 T cell receptor beta chains were all read from a single sample in a study of neoadjuvant nivolumab and ipilimumab in lung cancer. Generated by immunoSEQ multiplex PCR, the TCRdb table keeps only in-frame clones and is missing some. The data contain 25,000 to 30,000 clones, roughly 80% of them singletons. The sequencing used tumor tissue, collected after neoadjuvant nivolumab, alone or with ipilimumab, at or shortly before surgery. The source of these receptors is an adult with non-small cell lung cancer.

The rearrangement links TRBV30 to TRBJ2-3, with 9 bases that match TRBD1. This CDR3 is built from 15 residues. J lost 2 bases, V lost 3 bases, and 6 bases had no gene match. CDR1 GTSNPN and CDR2 SVGIG come from the germline V gene (reference sequence). CDR3 amino acids: CAWSPGQGNTDTQYF. The CDR3 coding sequence is TGTGCCTGGAGCCCGGGACAGGGAAACACAGATACGCAGTATTTT.

The V gene is TRBV18, the J gene TRBJ1-2; 7 bases line up with TRBD1. With V trimmed by 6 bases and J by 8 bases, 6 bases remained unmatched. There are 12 residues in the CDR3. CDR1 and CDR2 from the germline V gene are KGHSH and LQKENI. CDR3 sequence reads: CASSRDSGGYTF. The CDR3 bases are TGTGCCAGCTCGCGGGACAGTGGCGGCTACACCTTC.

This clone was seen a single time. The rearrangement links TRBV11-3 to TRBJ2-3; D not resolved. There are 11 residues in the CDR3. The V gene's germline CDR1 is SGHNT and CDR2 YENEEA. V lost 2 bases and J lost 3, with 0 bases in between. The CDR3 coding sequence is TGTGCCAGCAGCTTAACAGATACGCAGTATTTT. It is translated as CASSLTDTQYF.

The chain couples TRBV18 to TRBJ1-1; D is undetermined. The germline V gene encodes CDR1 KGHSH and CDR2 LQKENI. V gave up 6 bases and J gave up 0 bases, with 14 bases separating them. The CDR3 contains 15 residues. The CDR3 reads CASSQQRVVNTEAFF. The CDR3 DNA reads TGTGCCAGCTCTCAGCAACGGGTAGTGAACACTGAAGCTTTCTTT.

V and J are TRBV7-3 and TRBJ2-7, with 9 positions matching TRBD2. The CDR3 has 15 amino acids. J lost 4 bases, V lost 2 bases, and 6 bases had no gene match. Per the germline V gene, CDR1 is SGHTA and CDR2 is FQGTGA. CDR3 sequence: CASSLDAGGLYEQYF. CDR3 DNA sequence: TGTGCCAGCAGCTTAGATGCGGGAGGGCTTTACGAGCAGTACTTC.

The chain uses TRBV11-3 and TRBJ2-2, with D uncertain. Germline-derived CDR1 and CDR2 are SGHNT and YENEEA. The CDR3 is 17 residues long. The germline V and J ends were trimmed by 5 bases and 1 base, with 17 bases remaining between them. CDR3 residues: CASSPRMGPGNTGELFF. The CDR3, as DNA: TGTGCCAGCAGCCCCCGTATGGGCCCAGGGAACACCGGGGAGCTGTTTTTT.

V is TRBV20-1 and J is TRBJ2-3, with D uncertain. The V and J ends lost 3 bases and 7 bases respectively, with 8 bases between them. CDR3 length: 11 residues. Germline values: CDR1 DFQATT, CDR2 SNEGSKA (reference sequence). The CDR3 spells CSASLANTQYF. As DNA, the CDR3 is TGCAGTGCTAGTTTGGCAAATACGCAGTATTTT.

The CDR3 loop reads CATTDRENTEAFF. CDR3 bases: TGTGCCACTACGGACAGGGAGAACACTGAAGCTTTCTTT. The V gene is TRBV10-3, the J gene TRBJ1-1; 8 positions match TRBD1. J was trimmed by 1 base and V by 10 bases; bases with no gene match: 5. The germline V gene has CDR1 ENHRY and CDR2 SYGVKD. The CDR3 runs to 13 residues.

V usage is TRBV25-1 and J usage is TRBJ2-7; 10 positions agree with TRBD1. Germline values: CDR1 MGHDK, CDR2 SYGVNS. The CDR3 extends over 15 amino acids. V shed 4 bases, J shed 3 bases, and the junction held 6 bases outside the gene matches. This CDR3 is CASSATRDRGYEQYF. For the CDR3, the DNA is TGTGCCAGCAGTGCGACTAGGGACAGGGGCTACGAGCAGTACTTC.

V and J are TRBV27 and TRBJ2-2; D might be TRBD1 (6 bases). Germline V gene sequence: CDR1 MNHEY, CDR2 SMNVEV (reference sequence). The CDR3 has 15 residues. Trimming removed 1 base from V and 5 bases from J, with 11 bases in between. The CDR3 reads CASSLWGQGTGELFF. In nucleotides, the CDR3 is TGTGCCAGCAGTTTATGGGGGCAGGGGACCGGGGAGCTGTTTTTT.

This clone was observed a handful of times. The chain couples TRBV7-9 to TRBJ2-2; weak D call: TRBD1 (6 bases). CDR1 is SEHNR and CDR2 is FQNEAQ in the germline V gene (reference sequence). This CDR3 comprises 12 residues. Trimming took off 5 bases at V and 8 bases at J, with 9 bases between the two ends. Here the CDR3 reads CASSLGQGELFF. The CDR3, as DNA: TGTGCCAGCAGCCTAGGACAGGGGGAGCTGTTTTTT. Variable domain in full (rest from reference TRBV7-9 and TRBJ2-2): DTGVSQNPRHKITKRGQNVTFRCDPISEHNRLYWYRQTLGQGPEFLTYFQNEAQLEKSRLLSDRFSAERPKGSFSTLEIQRTEQGDSAMYLCASSLGQGELFFGEGSRLTVL.

V gene TRBV5-1 combines with J gene TRBJ2-1, with D unclear. The germline gives CDR1 SGHRS, CDR2 YFSETQ. The CDR3 has 15 amino acids. With 0 bases removed from V and 0 bases from J, the gap between germline ends came to 7 bases. The CDR3 loop reads CASSLEASSYNEQFF. For the CDR3, the DNA is TGCGCCAGCAGCTTGGAGGCTAGCTCCTACAATGAGCAGTTCTTC. Full variable domain (missing parts from reference TRBV5-1 and TRBJ2-1): KAGVTQTPRYLIKTRGQQVTLSCSPISGHRSVSWYQQTPGQGLQFLFEYFSETQRNKGNFPGRFSGRQFSNSRSEMNVSTLELGDSALYLCASSLEASSYNEQFFGPGTRLTVL.